These T cell receptor beta chains were read from a single sample in a study of blood T cells in healthy people across ages. A single record per CDR3 protein comes from TCRdb applying MiXCR to the 5' RACE reads. The sample lists around 780,000 distinct CDR3 sequences; 56% were seen once. The sample taken for sequencing was blood. Receptors were obtained from a man between 40 and 49 years old in good health. CDR3s include the opening cysteine and the closing phenylalanine or tryptophan. D genes are given only for firm matches. Clone size appears in some rows only: once, few, many, or a class for an expanded clone.

j_call clone_size v_call d_call cdr3_nt cdr3_aa
TRBJ1-6 . TRBV5-1 . TGCGCCAGCAGACAATCTCAGGGGATCAGGGGTTCACCCCTCCACTTT CASRQSQGIRGSPLHF
TRBJ2-3 once TRBV10-3 . TGTGCCGTCGGATCCACAGATACGCAGTATTTT CAVGSTDTQYF
TRBJ2-2 . TRBV12-3/TRBV12-4 . TGTGCCAGCAGTTTAGCCTCAGTAAACACCGGGGAGCTGTTTTTT CASSLASVNTGELFF
TRBJ2-7 . TRBV20-1 TRBD1 TGCAGTGCTAGCCAACCTGGACAGGGAGTTAGCTACGAGCAGTACTTC CSASQPGQGVSYEQYF
TRBJ1-1 . TRBV3-1 . TGTGCCAGCAGCCACCCGGACAGCGGCACTGAAGCTTTCTTT CASSHPDSGTEAFF
TRBJ2-3 . TRBV2 . TGTGCCAGCAGTAGGCTAGTTGTCACAGATACGCAGTATTTT CASSRLVVTDTQYF
TRBJ2-5 many TRBV2 . TGTGCCAGCAGTGTCGGGGAGCGAGAGACCCAGTACTTC CASSVGERETQYF
TRBJ2-7 once TRBV6-2/TRBV6-3 . TGTGCCAGCAGTGCTGGGAACGCGGGGTTTTCCTACGAGCAGTACTTC CASSAGNAGFSYEQYF
TRBJ2-3 . TRBV4-1 . TGCGCCAGCAGCCAAGCCTCGGACAGAGATACGCAGTATTTT CASSQASDRDTQYF
TRBJ2-2 . TRBV7-9 . TGTGCCAGCAGCCCCAGGGGCGGGGAGCTGTTTTTT CASSPRGGELFF
TRBJ2-1 . TRBV11-1 TRBD2 TGTGCCAGCAGTAAAATCACACCGGGACTAGCGGGGGGGAGCTCCTACAATGAGCAGTTCTTC CASSKITPGLAGGSSYNEQFF
TRBJ2-7 . TRBV29-1 . TGCAGCGTTGAAGATCGACACGAGCAGTACTTC CSVEDRHEQYF
TRBJ2-6 few TRBV5-1 . TGCGCCAGCAGCTCGGGACCAGGTGGGGCCAACGTCCTGACTTTC CASSSGPGGANVLTF
TRBJ2-1 few TRBV5-1 TRBD2 TGCGCCAGCAGCTGGACTAGCGGGAGTGGTAATGAGCAGTTCTTC CASSWTSGSGNEQFF
TRBJ1-2 . TRBV29-1 . TGCAGCGTTGACGTGGGAGATAATGGCTACACCTTC CSVDVGDNGYTF